This entry describes one TCR beta chain. This CDR3 spans 15 amino acids. CDR1 is LGHDT and CDR2 is YNNKEL in the germline V gene (reference sequence). Germline trimming cut 2 bases from V and 2 bases from J; bases unmatched to any gene: 4. A Seattle source enrolled patients during active infection and followed them longitudinally. This sample is drawn from a study of blood T cell repertoires in COVID-19. Study summary: Specimens from acute and convalescent COVID-19 originated in the United States, Italy and Spain. PBMCs, B-cell-depleted T cells, or T cells were the source of the cDNA or gDNA that made up the material.

Authors' data handling: Reference gene primer amplification yielded estimated nucleated cell counts. Sequenced by immunoSEQ multiplex PCR; TCRdb stores in-frame clones only, minus some. V and J calls and clone size follow that table, whereas D and trimming were derived from the DNA. This table holds fewer than 250,000 clones, under 90% found once. Sequenced sample: peripheral blood. The clonotype originates from a woman of 80 years or more with COVID-19, enrolled during active disease. The chain employs TRBV3-1 (or the pseudogene TRBV3-2) and TRBJ1-2; 8 nucleotides agree with TRBD1. CDR3 in amino acids: CASSQNTGGNYGYTF. In nucleotides, the CDR3 is TGTGCCAGCAGCCAAAATACAGGGGGAAACTATGGCTACACCTTC.